The 27 T cell receptor beta chains below come from one sample, sequenced in a study of cytomegalovirus exposure and HLA in healthy donors. PCR involved 60 Vbeta and 13 Jbeta primers. The method was immunoSEQ multiplex PCR; TCRdb's version includes in-frame clones alone and lacks a portion of them. The data contain 120,000 or so clones, 15% to 19% of them seen just once; the ten biggest clones take up 1.5% to 2%. Sequenced: PBMCs. All receptors come from a woman aged 18-30 years in good health and CMV-seronegative.

This clone has just a few counts. The rearrangement joins TRBV19 to TRBJ1-5; D remains unclear. The germline V and J ends were trimmed by 6 bases and 5 bases, with 20 bases remaining between them. Germline CDR1 LNHDA, CDR2 SQIVND (reference sequence). This CDR3 contains 16 residues. In nucleotides, the CDR3 is TGTGCCAGTAGCCCCCAGACACAGAATACCTATCAGCCCCAGCATTTT. Translating gives CASSPQTQNTYQPQHF. The variable domain in full, with the rest retrieved from reference TRBV19 and TRBJ1-5, is DGGITQSPKYLFRKEGQNVTLSCEQNLNHDAMYWYRQDPGQGLRLIYYSQIVNDFQKGDIAEGYSVSREKKESFPLTVTSAQKNPTAFYLCASSPQTQNTYQPQHFGDGTRLSIL.

The chain recombines TRBV5-8 with TRBJ1-1, with D unresolved. This CDR3 region has 15 residues. Per germline, CDR1 SGHTS and CDR2 YDEGEE. The V gene lost 0 bases and the J gene lost 0 bases, with 9 bases spanning the gap. CDR3 in DNA: TGTGCCAGCAGCTTGGATGGCAGGATGAACACTGAAGCTTTCTTT. Translated: CASSLDGRMNTEAFF.

This clone came up a few times. V and J are TRBV13 and TRBJ2-5, with 12 bases fitting TRBD2. Unmatched junction bases numbered 5, after V lost 5 bases and J lost 4 bases. Per germline, CDR1 PRHDT and CDR2 FYEKMQ (reference sequence). The CDR3 runs to 15 residues. DNA for the CDR3: TGTGCCAGCAGCGCAATGACTAGCGGGAGAGAGACCCAGTACTTC. Its protein product is CASSAMTSGRETQYF.

This clone was seen only a few times. The J gene is TRBJ2-4, the V gene TRBV5-4; D perhaps matches TRBD1 (6 bases). There are 15 residues in the CDR3. Trimming pared 4 bases from V and 0 bases from J, leaving 11 bases between. Germline V lookup: CDR1 SGHNT, CDR2 YYREEE (reference sequence). CDR3: CASSLRGLAKNIQYF. CDR3 sequence (DNA): TGTGCCAGCAGCCTCAGGGGTTTAGCCAAAAACATTCAGTACTTC. Based on the CDR3 plus reference TRBV5-4 and TRBJ2-4, the full variable domain is ETGVTQSPTHLIKTRGQQVTLRCSSQSGHNTVSWYQQALGQGPQFIFQYYREEENGRGNFPPRFSGLQFPNYSSELNVNALELDDSALYLCASSLRGLAKNIQYFGAGTRLSVL.

This rearrangement joins TRBV2 to TRBJ2-7; TRBD1 is a possible D gene (6 bases). V lost 8 bases, J lost 6 bases, and 11 bases lay in between. Looked up from germline, CDR1 is SNHLY and CDR2 is FYNNEI. This CDR3 is 11 amino acids long. The CDR3 is CASLAGAEQYF. In DNA form, the CDR3 reads TGTGCCAGCCTGGCAGGGGCCGAGCAGTACTTC. The variable domain in full, completed from reference TRBV2 and TRBJ2-7, reads EPEVTQTPSHQVTQMGQEVILRCVPISNHLYFYWYRQILGQKVEFLVSFYNNEISEKSEIFDDQFSVERPDGSNFTLKIRSTKLEDSAMYFCASLAGAEQYFGPGTRLTVT.

The sample holds a few counts of this clone. The chain recombines TRBV28 with TRBJ1-2; 7 bases align to TRBD1. Unmatched junction bases numbered 6, after V lost 10 bases and J lost 1 base. The germline CDR1 and CDR2 sequences are MDHEN and SYDVKM. This CDR3 has 13 amino acids. In DNA form, the CDR3 reads TGTGCCATCTTAGGACAGGTTAACTATGGCTACACCTTC. This sequence encodes CAILGQVNYGYTF.

The gene calls are TRBV19 and TRBJ2-7, with D perhaps TRBD2 (5 bases). Germline V gives CDR1 LNHDA, CDR2 SQIVND (reference sequence). V gave up 3 bases and J gave up 0 bases, with 12 bases separating them. The CDR3 length is 15 residues. In DNA form, the CDR3 reads TGTGCCAGTAGTATGGGAGCCGCCGTCTCCTACGAGCAGTACTTC. This encodes CASSMGAAVSYEQYF.

The chain links TRBV15 to TRBJ1-3; D gene unclear. The V and J ends lost 0 bases and 4 bases respectively, with 7 bases between them. CDR1 LNHNV and CDR2 YYDKDF come from the germline V gene (reference sequence). This CDR3 is built from 14 residues. The CDR3 region is CATSRDARGNTIYF. In DNA form, the CDR3 reads TGTGCCACCAGCAGAGACGCCCGGGGAAACACCATATATTTT.

This clone was found a few times. The chain employs TRBV5-6 and TRBJ2-7; 9 bases fit TRBD1. V lost 0 bases and J lost 0; bases outside the gene matches: 4. CDR1 is SGHDT and CDR2 is YYEEEE in the germline V gene. This CDR3 is built from 16 residues. DNA for the CDR3: TGTGCCAGCAGCTTGGTTCGGGACAGGGACTCCTACGAGCAGTACTTC. It is translated as CASSLVRDRDSYEQYF.

Only a few counts were recorded for this clone. The chain carries TRBV7-9 and TRBJ2-5; tentative D call: TRBD2 (6 bases). The CDR3 is 15 residues long. Germline-derived CDR1 and CDR2 are SEHNR and FQNEAQ (reference sequence). Trimming removed 5 bases at V and 4 bases at J, with 17 bases between. The CDR3 reads CASSPRWGVSETQYF. CDR3 sequence (DNA): TGTGCCAGCAGCCCGCGGTGGGGGGTATCAGAGACCCAGTACTTC. The full variable domain, in which reference TRBV7-9 and TRBJ2-5 provide the parts outside the CDR3, is DTGVSQNPRHKITKRGQNVTFRCDPISEHNRLYWYRQTLGQGPEFLTYFQNEAQLEKSRLLSDRFSAERPKGSFSTLEIQRTEQGDSAMYLCASSPRWGVSETQYFGPGTRLLVL.

This clone came up a few times. This chain uses TRBV5-1 with TRBJ2-5; 15 nucleotides match TRBD2. The CDR3 has 16 amino acids. Germline V gene lookup returns CDR1 SGHRS and CDR2 YFSETQ. V shed 4 bases and J 2 bases; nucleotides not matched to a gene: 3. The CDR3, as DNA: TGCGCCAGCAGCATAGGACTAGCGGGGGGGCAAGAGACCCAGTACTTC. The encoded protein is CASSIGLAGGQETQYF. Drawing the rest from reference TRBV5-1 and TRBJ2-5, the complete variable domain is KAGVTQTPRYLIKTRGQQVTLSCSPISGHRSVSWYQQTPGQGLQFLFEYFSETQRNKGNFPGRFSGRQFSNSRSEMNVSTLELGDSALYLCASSIGLAGGQETQYFGPGTRLLVL.

In this sample, this clone turned up a few times. This rearrangement joins TRBV28 to TRBJ2-7; 7 nucleotides match TRBD2. CDR3 size: 16 residues. V was clipped by 1 base and J by 2 bases; unmatched bases: 8. Germline V lookup: CDR1 MDHEN, CDR2 SYDVKM. CDR3 amino acids: CASSLLPAGSPYEQYF. The CDR3, as DNA: TGTGCCAGCAGTTTATTACCAGCGGGGAGCCCCTACGAGCAGTACTTC.

The chain employs TRBV10-3 and TRBJ2-3; TRBD1 matches 7 bases. Germline loops: CDR1 ENHRY, CDR2 SYGVKD. With 3 bases clipped from V and 0 bases from J, the junction kept 3 bases outside the gene matches. This CDR3 has 15 amino acids. CDR3 region: CAISDRGQSTDTQYF. The CDR3 bases are TGTGCCATCAGTGATAGGGGGCAGAGCACAGATACGCAGTATTTT.

The genes are TRBV6-1 and TRBJ1-2; 9 nucleotides align to TRBD1. Germline lookup yields CDR1 MNHNS and CDR2 SASEGT. Trimming took 1 base from V and 8 from J; bases not matched to a gene: 11. The CDR3 contains 16 residues. CDR3 bases: TGTGCCAGCAGTGAAGATCTAGGGGGACAGGGACGGGGCTACACCTTC. Protein sequence: CASSEDLGGQGRGYTF.

This clone was observed a few times. The chain couples TRBV10-3 to TRBJ2-7, with 9 bases that match TRBD1. Germline loops: CDR1 ENHRY, CDR2 SYGVKD. Trimming took 11 bases from V and 1 from J; bases not matched to a gene: 3. The CDR3 extends over 12 amino acids. DNA for the CDR3: TGTGCCGTAGGACAGGGGTCCTACGAGCAGTACTTC. It translates to CAVGQGSYEQYF.

This clone was detected only a few times. The chain recombines TRBV29-1 with TRBJ1-4; D gene unclear. Trimming took 4 bases from V and 5 from J, leaving 8 bases between them. The length of the CDR3 is 12 residues. Germline-derived CDR1 and CDR2 are SQVTM and ANQGSEA. CDR3 nucleotides: TGCAGCGTTGCTCAGTCAAATGAAAAACTGTTTTTT. Residues: CSVAQSNEKLFF.

This chain joins TRBV4-2 and TRBJ1-1, with TRBD1 matching over 7 bases. J gave up 6 bases and V 2 bases, and 6 bases lay outside the gene matches. This CDR3 has 14 residues. Looked up from germline, CDR1 is LGHNA and CDR2 is YNFKEQ. CDR3 bases: TGTGCCAGCAGCCAAAGCACAGGGGACGCTGAAGCTTTCTTT. This translates into CASSQSTGDAEAFF.

The chain combines TRBV2 with TRBJ2-3, with TRBD2 as a possible D gene (5 bases). The CDR3 is 12 amino acids. V lost 6 bases to trimming and J lost 5 bases, with 9 bases between them. CDR1 and CDR2 (germline): SNHLY, FYNNEI. The CDR3 region has the DNA TGTGCCAGCAGCCTACTAGGAGATACGCAGTATTTT. It specifies CASSLLGDTQYF.

This clone has more than one count but fewer than ten. This chain uses TRBV5-6 with TRBJ2-5; D is uncertain. V lost 2 bases and J lost 5, with 16 bases in between. CDR1 and CDR2 from the germline V gene are SGHDT and YYEEEE. This CDR3 contains 15 residues. CDR3 sequence reads: CASSFPLQGVETQYF. DNA for the CDR3: TGTGCCAGCAGCTTCCCCCTCCAAGGAGTGGAGACCCAGTACTTC.

J is TRBJ1-6 and V is TRBV28; the D is unclear. The CDR3 consists of 16 residues. Germline V gives CDR1 MDHEN, CDR2 SYDVKM. V was clipped by 5 bases and J by 11 bases, with 22 bases between them. The CDR3 here is CASSPRAGQRRTPLHF. The CDR3 DNA reads TGTGCCAGCAGTCCCCGGGCGGGCCAGCGGCGAACACCCCTCCACTTT.

A few counts support this clone. The rearrangement joins TRBV7-8 to TRBJ2-5; 15 bases line up with TRBD2. With V trimmed by 5 bases and J by 5 bases, 9 bases remained unmatched. There are 17 residues in the CDR3. Germline loops: CDR1 SGHVS, CDR2 FQNEAQ. The CDR3 protein is CASSPGTSGRIRETQYF. CDR3 bases: TGTGCCAGCAGCCCAGGGACTAGCGGGAGGATCCGGGAGACCCAGTACTTC.

The chain's CDR3 is CASRSRGGYYSTDTQYF. CDR3 sequence (DNA): TGTGCCAGCAGATCCCGCGGGGGTTACTATAGCACAGATACGCAGTATTTT. This chain connects TRBV27 to TRBJ2-3; 7 bases map to TRBD2. The V segment lost 6 bases and the J segment 0 bases; nucleotides outside the gene matches: 12. Per germline, CDR1 MNHEY and CDR2 SMNVEV (reference sequence). The CDR3 has 17 amino acids.

This clone turned up a few times. This chain connects TRBV6-1 to TRBJ2-1; 16 bases are shared with TRBD2. Per germline, CDR1 MNHNS and CDR2 SASEGT. The CDR3 is made up of 15 amino acids. The V gene end was trimmed by 4 bases and the J gene end by 10 bases; junction bases not matched to a gene: 4. This CDR3 reads CASSALGLAGGEQFF. The CDR3, as DNA: TGTGCCAGCAGTGCTTTGGGACTAGCGGGGGGGGAGCAGTTCTTC.

J is TRBJ2-1 and V is TRBV2; 15 nucleotides line up with TRBD2. The junction had 10 bases not matched to a gene; V was cut back by 7 bases and J by 3 bases. CDR3 size: 18 residues. The germline V gene has CDR1 SNHLY and CDR2 FYNNEI. CDR3 protein: CASTPPGLAGGRYNEQFF. The CDR3 DNA sequence: TGTGCCAGCACTCCGCCGGGACTAGCGGGAGGCCGCTACAATGAGCAGTTCTTC.

The chain recombines TRBV29-1 with TRBJ2-7, with TRBD2 matching over 9 bases. V shed 2 bases and J 2 bases; nucleotides not matched to a gene: 4. Germline V gives CDR1 SQVTM, CDR2 ANQGSEA. The CDR3 spans 14 residues. The CDR3 sequence: CSVEWGLAPYEQYF. In DNA, the CDR3 is TGCAGCGTTGAATGGGGACTAGCCCCCTACGAGCAGTACTTC.

The table lists this clone with a few counts. J is TRBJ2-7 and V is TRBV28; 10 nucleotides agree with TRBD2. CDR1 MDHEN and CDR2 SYDVKM come from the germline V gene. V was pared by 6 bases and J by 0 bases, with 5 bases of the junction left unmatched. This CDR3 has 15 residues. The CDR3 spells CASSPPSGSSYEQYF. CDR3 in DNA: TGTGCCAGCAGCCCGCCTAGCGGGAGCTCCTACGAGCAGTACTTC. Combining the CDR3 with reference TRBV28 and TRBJ2-7 gives the whole variable domain DVKVTQSSRYLVKRTGEKVFLECVQDMDHENMFWYRQDPGLGLRLIYFSYDVKMKEKGDIPEGYSVSREKKERFSLILESASTNQTSMYLCASSPPSGSSYEQYFGPGTRLTVT.

The DNA for the CDR3 is TGTGCCACTCTGGGCTTAAACAGGGATTCCAATGAGCAGTTCTTC. Encoded protein: CATLGLNRDSNEQFF. The rearrangement joins TRBV10-3 to TRBJ2-1; D might be TRBD1 (6 bases). The CDR3 loop spans 15 amino acids. Trimming left V 10 bases short and J 6 bases short, with 22 bases between. Germline CDR1 reads ENHRY; CDR2 reads SYGVKD.